The 11 T cell receptor beta chains given below trace back to one sample, sequenced in a study of OX40 agonist ivuxolimab in advanced cancers. Generated by immunoSEQ multiplex PCR, the TCRdb table keeps only in-frame clones and is missing some. This table has 65,000 to 100,000 clones, about 95% appearing once. The sequenced sample was CD4+ or CD8+ T cells sorted from blood, obtained in a trial of the OX40 agonist ivuxolimab. The source of these receptors is an adult with an advanced solid tumor such as melanoma, head and neck, liver or kidney cancer.

The chain recombines TRBV4-2 with TRBJ2-1, with a tentative D call TRBD2 (6 bases). The CDR3 consists of 18 residues. Germline V gives CDR1 LGHNA, CDR2 YNFKEQ. The V end lost 4 bases, the J end lost 4 bases, and 23 bases lay between the germline ends. CDR3 region: CASSPQPPIAETYNEQFF. CDR3 bases: TGTGCCAGCAGCCCCCAGCCACCAATAGCGGAAACATACAATGAGCAGTTCTTC.

The chain employs TRBV13 and TRBJ2-7; TRBD1 matches at 9 bases. J gave up 3 bases and V 5 bases, and 8 bases lay outside the gene matches. This CDR3 is 15 amino acids long. Germline V gene sequence: CDR1 PRHDT, CDR2 FYEKMQ (reference sequence). The CDR3 loop reads CASSPGQGWVYEQYF. The DNA of the CDR3 is TGTGCCAGCAGCCCGGGACAGGGATGGGTCTACGAGCAGTACTTC.

Notes on this clone: A junction boundary mismatches the germline segment, possibly from a read error. The CDR3 bases are TGTAGCGGCAGGGAAGCTTTCTTT. Its protein product is CSGREAFF. The rearrangement joins TRBV29-1 to TRBJ1-1; D unresolved. CDR1 is SQVTM, CDR2 ANQGSEA, per germline. This CDR3 contains 8 residues.

The chain couples TRBV7-9 to TRBJ2-3; D gene ambiguous. There are 14 residues in the CDR3. Germline loops: CDR1 SEHNR, CDR2 FQNEAQ (reference sequence). V shed 3 bases and J shed 6 bases, with 13 bases lying between them. Here the CDR3 DNA reads TGTGCCAGCAGCTTGACGGCGTCGCGGGATACGCAGTATTTT. Translating it yields CASSLTASRDTQYF.

The rearrangement joins TRBV2 to TRBJ2-7; 11 nucleotides align to TRBD1. CDR3 size: 18 residues. Germline-derived CDR1 and CDR2 are SNHLY and FYNNEI. V lost 2 bases to trimming and J lost 0 bases; unmatched junction nucleotides: 9. CDR3 nucleotides: TGTGCCAGCAGTGAAATGGACAGGGGGCTGAAGAGCTCCTACGAGCAGTACTTC. Its protein is CASSEMDRGLKSSYEQYF.

The chain joins TRBV5-6 to TRBJ2-7; 7 bases are a match to TRBD1. The CDR3 loop spans 13 amino acids. Germline-derived CDR1 and CDR2 are SGHDT and YYEEEE. The J segment lost 2 bases and the V segment lost 3 bases, leaving 2 bases of the junction unmatched. The CDR3 loop reads CASSSGQPYEQYF. CDR3 nucleotide sequence: TGTGCCAGCAGCTCGGGACAGCCCTACGAGCAGTACTTC.

The rearrangement joins TRBV4-2 to TRBJ2-5, with 8 bases aligning to TRBD2. The CDR3 has 16 amino acids. Germline V gives CDR1 LGHNA, CDR2 YNFKEQ. The V segment lost 0 bases and the J segment 0 bases; nucleotides outside the gene matches: 3. The CDR3 protein is CASSQDPAGDQETQYF. The CDR3 DNA follows: TGTGCCAGCAGCCAAGATCCAGCGGGGGACCAAGAGACCCAGTACTTC.

J is TRBJ2-7 and V is TRBV27, with D perhaps TRBD1 (6 bases). Germline loops: CDR1 MNHEY, CDR2 SMNVEV (reference sequence). The CDR3 contains 14 residues. Trimming removed 2 bases from V and 0 bases from J, with 8 bases in between. This CDR3 is CASSLGTYSYEQYF. As DNA, the CDR3 is TGTGCCAGCAGTTTAGGGACATACTCCTACGAGCAGTACTTC.

The gene calls are TRBV7-9 and TRBJ2-3; 10 bases are shared with TRBD2. V lost 1 base and J lost 2; bases outside the gene matches: 3. This CDR3 contains 16 residues. Germline assignment: CDR1 SEHNR and CDR2 FQNEAQ (reference sequence). CDR3 nucleotides: TGTGCCAGCAGCTTAGTTACTAGCGGGACCACAGATACGCAGTATTTT. Translated, it gives CASSLVTSGTTDTQYF.

The V call is TRBV4-1, the J call TRBJ1-5, with D unresolved. This CDR3 is 13 amino acids long. Trimming took 0 bases from V and 5 from J, leaving 5 bases between them. Germline loops: CDR1 MGHRA, CDR2 YSYEKL. The CDR3 region is CASSQDRYQPQHF. The CDR3 nucleotides are TGCGCCAGCAGCCAAGATAGGTATCAGCCCCAGCATTTT.

The chain has TRBV5-4 and TRBJ1-5; D remains unclear. The germline V gene has CDR1 SGHNT and CDR2 YYREEE (reference sequence). V was shortened by 0 bases and J by 4 bases, with 5 bases between the two germline ends. The CDR3 totals 13 residues. CDR3 in amino acids: CASSLGRNQPQHF. The DNA for the CDR3 is TGTGCCAGCAGCTTGGGAAGGAATCAGCCCCAGCATTTT.